The clone carrying this T cell receptor (beta chain) was found many times. Its antigen is not identified. The CDR3 totals 14 residues. The germline CDR1 and CDR2 sequences are MDHEN and SYDVKM. The V gene lost 4 bases and the J gene lost 0 bases, with 8 bases spanning the gap. The source of the sample is a study of regulatory T cells in long-lasting Graves disease. Overall study findings and caveats: The study found TRBV28, TRBJ1-2 and TRBJ2-5 favored in persistent disease.

Stated time point: newly diagnosed GD, antithyroid drugs for less than 3 months. Extracted PBMC RNA gave rise to the TCR library. Libraries of TCR beta came from iRepertoire HTBI primers plus Arm-PCR of CDR3 regions. TCRdb redid the calling of the multiplex PCR reads with MiXCR, one entry per CDR3 protein. The table lists approximately 250,000 distinct CDR3 sequences, 15% to 20% of them singletons. The chain carries TRBV28 and TRBJ2-3, with a possible D match to TRBD2 (6 bases). This material consisted of peripheral blood mononuclear cells (PBMCs), taken at new diagnosis, from a patient treated with antithyroid drugs. The receptor was derived from a female donor with Graves disease. The CDR3 bases are TGTGCCAGCAGTTCCGGGACTAGCACAGATACGCAGTATTTT. It encodes CASSSGTSTDTQYF.